This T cell receptor (beta chain) was documented in a study of blood T cell repertoires in COVID-19. Turning to the study itself: Sample material is recorded as cDNA or gDNA derived from T cells, B-cell-depleted T cells, or PBMCs.

Looked up from germline, CDR1 is SGHAT and CDR2 is FQNNGV. This CDR3 region has 19 residues. V was cut by 5 bases and J by 5 bases, with 27 bases left in between. Authors' data handling: Estimates of nucleated cell counts were drawn from the amplification of reference gene primers. The table came from immunoSEQ multiplex PCR; TCRdb's copy has only in-frame clones and leaves some out. The V and J calls and clone size are taken from that table; D and trimming were inferred from the DNA. This repertoire shows 19,000 or so clones, roughly 85% found once; its top ten account for around 59%. Source material: peripheral blood. This clonotype was obtained from a man aged 80 or over with acute or convalescent COVID-19. The rearrangement links TRBV11-2 to TRBJ2-2; the D gene is possibly TRBD2 (6 bases). The CDR3 DNA is TGTGCCAGCAGCCCGCGCCCCCCCCCGGGCGGGGCTACGACCGGGGAGCTGTTTTTT. Amino acid sequence: CASSPRPPPGGATTGELFF.